The following is a TCR beta chain sequence with its context. The sample belongs to a study of control samples from healthy donors and cancer patients. TCRdb keeps only in-frame clones here, not all; method: immunoSEQ multiplex PCR. This sample has more than 60,000 clones, with nearly 90% found just once. The V gene end was trimmed by 4 bases and the J gene end by 1 base; junction bases not matched to a gene: 8. The CDR3 consists of 16 residues. Germline lookup yields CDR1 SGHTS and CDR2 YDEGEE. This TCR came from a man in his 60s with colorectal cancer. The chain recombines TRBV5-8 with TRBJ1-5; 7 nucleotides match TRBD1. Sequenced: PBMCs. CDR3 in DNA: TGTGCCAGCAGCCCCAGACAGGGTCTGAGCAATCAGCCCCAGCATTTT. Translation gives CASSPRQGLSNQPQHF.